The entry below gives a single T cell receptor beta chain sequence along with its context. In germline, CDR1 is MNHEY, CDR2 SVGAGI. This CDR3 comprises 13 residues. The V gene lost 7 bases and the J gene lost 3 bases, with 12 bases spanning the gap. The data were obtained in a study of glioma-infiltrating T cells after dendritic cell vaccination. As for time point: after dendritic cell vaccination, including at tumor progression/relapse. None of the glioblastoma patients had an isocitrate dehydrogenase mutation. Input was 2 ug genomic DNA, or all available if less. Clones were sequenced by immunoSEQ multiplex PCR, and TCRdb holds only the in-frame ones, with some missing. The table shows some 91,000 clones, with 75% to 85% occurring only once.

Specimen: blood, collected after dendritic cell vaccination. This clonotype was obtained from a human donor with glioblastoma. This sequence joins TRBV6-5 and TRBJ1-2; D unresolved. This chain's CDR3 is CASTSGRDYGYTF. The CDR3 DNA reads TGTGCCAGCACAAGTGGTCGCGACTATGGCTACACCTTC.